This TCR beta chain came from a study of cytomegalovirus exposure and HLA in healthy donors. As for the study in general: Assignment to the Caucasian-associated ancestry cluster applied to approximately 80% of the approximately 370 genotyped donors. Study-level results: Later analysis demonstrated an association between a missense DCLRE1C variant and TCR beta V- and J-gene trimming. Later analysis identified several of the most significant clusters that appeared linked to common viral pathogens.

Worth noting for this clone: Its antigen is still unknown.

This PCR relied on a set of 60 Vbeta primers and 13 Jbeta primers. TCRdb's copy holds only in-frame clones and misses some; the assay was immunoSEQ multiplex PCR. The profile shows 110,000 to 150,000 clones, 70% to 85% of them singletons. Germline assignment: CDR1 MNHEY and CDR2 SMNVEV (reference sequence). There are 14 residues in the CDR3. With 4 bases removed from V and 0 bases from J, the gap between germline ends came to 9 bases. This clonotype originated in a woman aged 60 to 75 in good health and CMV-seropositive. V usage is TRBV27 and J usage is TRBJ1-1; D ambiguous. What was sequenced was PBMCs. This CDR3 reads CASSWRDLNTEAFF. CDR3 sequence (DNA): TGTGCCAGCAGTTGGAGGGATTTGAACACTGAAGCTTTCTTT.